This paragraph reports one TCR beta chain. These data originate in a study of cytotoxic CD8 clonotypes in ibrutinib-treated CLL. TCRdb keeps only in-frame clones here, not all; method: immunoSEQ multiplex PCR. The profile shows about 140,000 clones, around 82% of them singletons. The V end was cut by 3 bases, the J end by 0 bases, with 6 bases between. Germline CDR1 and CDR2: WSHSY and SAAADI. This CDR3 is 13 amino acids long. The V and J genes are TRBV10-2 and TRBJ2-7; D ambiguous. The specimen was PBMCs, collected after 36 months of ibrutinib treatment. The clonotype originates from a human donor with chronic lymphocytic leukemia. The CDR3 sequence is CASSDRYSYEQYF. In DNA, the CDR3 is TGCGCCAGCAGTGACAGGTACTCCTACGAGCAGTACTTC.